The sequence of this TCR beta chain was determined in a study of T cell changes during pregnancy in multiple sclerosis. TCRdb's table, derived via immunoSEQ multiplex PCR, lists solely in-frame clones and lacks some. Of about 60,000 clones in the sample, around 90% were seen once. The CDR3 has 14 amino acids. The germline CDR1 and CDR2 sequences are SGDLS and YYNGEE. V gave up 4 bases and J gave up 2 bases, with 13 bases separating them. Sequences were derived from peripheral blood, sampled in the second trimester of pregnancy. The V gene is TRBV9, the J gene TRBJ2-7; D might be TRBD1 (5 bases). The receptor comes from a female donor with multiple sclerosis, enrolled in a pregnancy study. The CDR3 region is CASSSGSGPYEQYF. In DNA form, the CDR3 reads TGTGCCAGCAGCTCAGGGTCTGGTCCCTACGAGCAGTACTTC. The full variable domain, completed using reference TRBV9 and TRBJ2-7, is DSGVTQTPKHLITATGQRVTLRCSPRSGDLSVYWYQQSLDQGLQFLIQYYNGEERAKGNILERFSAQQFPDLHSELNLSSLELGDSALYFCASSSGSGPYEQYFGPGTRLTVT.